This T cell receptor (beta chain) was documented in a study of vaccination and CD4 T cells after COVID-19. At the level of the study: The convalescents, six males and four females, included two who were Hispanic.

Sequencing of cultured CD4+ T cell DNA used the Oncomine TCR Beta short-read assay. Genomic DNA from cultured CD4+ T cells was extracted. In TCRdb, the PCR reads were re-called with MiXCR into one record per CDR3 protein. Altogether nearly 15,000 distinct CDR3 sequences are present, 48% being singletons, with the ten largest covering roughly an eighth. Treatment defined: roughly 10-day PBMC culture with coronavirus spike peptide pools or control peptides (ViraFEST assay). ViraFEST grew antigen-specific T cells using peptide pools, then sequenced TCRs. Wells that each held a few million PBMCs were cultured with 9.5 to 10 IU/ml IL-2 and around 10 ug/ml peptide pools. The CDR3 spans 12 residues. Germline CDR1 is MNHEY and CDR2 is SMNVEV (reference sequence). Trimming removed 2 bases at V and 7 bases at J, with 6 bases between. Note on this clonotype: Its antigen is as yet unknown.

The sequence came from a human donor who had recovered from COVID-19. This chain uses TRBV27 with TRBJ2-1; no reliable D call. The source material was CD4+ T cells from blood, cultured in vitro. In DNA form, the CDR3 reads TGTGCCAGCAGTTTAACCCGGAATGAGCAGTTCTTC. Residues: CASSLTRNEQFF.